This T cell receptor beta chain was recorded in a study of T cell changes during pregnancy in multiple sclerosis. The assay was immunoSEQ multiplex PCR, and TCRdb's table has in-frame clones only and misses some. Seen here are more than 80,000 clones, roughly 90% observed once, and the top ten hold 1.5% to 1.7%. Trimming removed 4 bases at V and 4 bases at J, with 17 bases between. Germline V gene sequence: CDR1 SEHNR, CDR2 FQNEAQ (reference sequence). The CDR3 runs to 16 residues. This clone was found once. This specimen consisted of peripheral blood, obtained in the first trimester of pregnancy. This chain uses TRBV7-9 with TRBJ2-1; no firm D call. The TCR originated in a female donor with multiple sclerosis, enrolled in a pregnancy study. The CDR3 bases are TGTGCCAGCAGCTCCCCGCGGCGGCAGACGTACAATGAGCAGTTCTTC. It yields the protein CASSSPRRQTYNEQFF.